The 2 T cell receptor beta chains given below trace back to one sample, sequenced in a study of shared clonotypes between healthy human individuals (dated by TCRdb to about 2020). For the CD8 naive samples, CD45RO-negative cells were positively selected for CCR7, yielding a CD45RA+CCR7+ population from which TemRA cells were excluded. Receptor libraries were prepared by the immunoSEQ multiplex PCR assay. Imported from immuneACCESS, the table was reduced by TCRdb to in-frame sequences with V and J called. These copies leave out some clones; in studies compared against another copy, an unresolved V gene accounts for under half, and the cause of the remainder is not known. The sample table holds about 680,000 clones, of which 92% were seen once. The ten largest account for 20% to 25% of the sample. Sequenced material: naive CD8+ T cells sorted from blood. The sample's cell subset or site label, in plain terms: CD45RA+CCR7+. The receptor set was obtained from a man aged 25 to 40 in good health.

The chain has TRBV28 and TRBJ2-1, with D possibly being TRBD1 (6 bases). Trimming cost V 5 bases and J 6 bases, with 17 bases left between them. There are 15 residues in the CDR3. Germline loops: CDR1 MDHEN, CDR2 SYDVKM. The CDR3 spells CASSGGWPGPNEQFF. In nucleotides, the CDR3 is TGTGCCAGCAGTGGGGGCTGGCCCGGGCCCAATGAGCAGTTCTTC.

The chain is built from TRBV15 and TRBJ1-5; D is uncertain. V dropped 3 bases and J dropped 4 bases, with 4 bases sitting between them. Germline V gene lookup returns CDR1 LNHNV and CDR2 YYDKDF (reference sequence). The CDR3 runs 12 residues. In DNA, the CDR3 is TGTGCCACCAGCAGGGTGAATCAGCCCCAGCATTTT. Its translation is CATSRVNQPQHF.